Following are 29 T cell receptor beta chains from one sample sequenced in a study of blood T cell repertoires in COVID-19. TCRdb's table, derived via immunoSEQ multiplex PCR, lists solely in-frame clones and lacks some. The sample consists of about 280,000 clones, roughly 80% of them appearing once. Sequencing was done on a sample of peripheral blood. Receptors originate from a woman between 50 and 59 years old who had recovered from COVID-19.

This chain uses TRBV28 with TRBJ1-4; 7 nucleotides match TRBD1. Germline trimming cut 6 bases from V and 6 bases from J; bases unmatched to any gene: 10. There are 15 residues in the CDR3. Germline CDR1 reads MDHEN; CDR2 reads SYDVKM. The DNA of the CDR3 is TGTGCCAGCAGATCCCCGACAGGGTTCGATGAAAAACTGTTTTTT. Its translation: CASRSPTGFDEKLFF.

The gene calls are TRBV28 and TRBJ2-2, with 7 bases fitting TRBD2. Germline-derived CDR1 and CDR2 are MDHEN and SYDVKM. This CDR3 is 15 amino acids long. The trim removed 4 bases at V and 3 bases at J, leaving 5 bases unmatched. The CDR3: CASSSGGGDTGELFF. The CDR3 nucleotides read TGTGCCAGCAGTTCGGGGGGAGGGGACACCGGGGAGCTGTTTTTT.

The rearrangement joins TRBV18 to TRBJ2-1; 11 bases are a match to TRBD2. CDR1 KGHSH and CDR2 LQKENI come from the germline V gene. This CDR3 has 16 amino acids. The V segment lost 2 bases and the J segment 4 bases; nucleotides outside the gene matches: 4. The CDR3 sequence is CASSPTSGGYYNEQFF. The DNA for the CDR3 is TGTGCCAGCTCACCAACTAGCGGGGGATATTACAATGAGCAGTTCTTC.

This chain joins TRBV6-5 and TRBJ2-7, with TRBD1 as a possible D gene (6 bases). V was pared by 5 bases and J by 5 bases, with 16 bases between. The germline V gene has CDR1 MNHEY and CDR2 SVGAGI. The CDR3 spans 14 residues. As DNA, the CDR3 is TGTGCCAGCAGTCTACAGGGCAAGCCGAACGAGCAGTACTTC. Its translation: CASSLQGKPNEQYF.

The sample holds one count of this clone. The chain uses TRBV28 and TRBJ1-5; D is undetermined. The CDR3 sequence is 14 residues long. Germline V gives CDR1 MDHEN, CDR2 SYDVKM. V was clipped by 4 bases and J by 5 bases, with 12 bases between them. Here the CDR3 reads CASSSPRSDQPQHF. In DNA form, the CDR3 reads TGTGCCAGCAGTTCCCCCCGGTCCGATCAGCCCCAGCATTTT.

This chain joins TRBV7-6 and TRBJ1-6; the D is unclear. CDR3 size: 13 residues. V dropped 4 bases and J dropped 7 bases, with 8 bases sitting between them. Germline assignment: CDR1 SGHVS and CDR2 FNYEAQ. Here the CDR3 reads CASSSGGNSPLHF. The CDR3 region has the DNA TGTGCCAGCAGCTCCGGAGGGAATTCACCCCTCCACTTT.

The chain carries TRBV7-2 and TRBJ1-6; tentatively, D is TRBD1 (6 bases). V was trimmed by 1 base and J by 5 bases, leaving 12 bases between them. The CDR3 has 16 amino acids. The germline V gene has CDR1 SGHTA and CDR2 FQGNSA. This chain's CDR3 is CASSLGRGGDNSPLHF. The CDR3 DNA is TGTGCCAGCAGCTTAGGCCGAGGGGGGGATAATTCACCCCTCCACTTT.

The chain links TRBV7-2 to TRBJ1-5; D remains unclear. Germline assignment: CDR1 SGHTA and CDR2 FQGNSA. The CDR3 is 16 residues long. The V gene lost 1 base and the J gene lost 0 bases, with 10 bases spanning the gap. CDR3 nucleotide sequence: TGTGCCAGCAGCTTAGGGGCAGCGGATAGCAATCAGCCCCAGCATTTT. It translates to CASSLGAADSNQPQHF.

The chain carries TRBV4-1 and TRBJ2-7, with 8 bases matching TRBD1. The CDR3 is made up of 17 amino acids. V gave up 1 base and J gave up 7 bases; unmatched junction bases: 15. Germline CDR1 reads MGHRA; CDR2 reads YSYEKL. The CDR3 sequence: CASSQAAWSGRGQEQYF. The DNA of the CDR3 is TGCGCCAGCAGCCAAGCAGCTTGGTCGGGCAGGGGGCAAGAGCAGTACTTC.

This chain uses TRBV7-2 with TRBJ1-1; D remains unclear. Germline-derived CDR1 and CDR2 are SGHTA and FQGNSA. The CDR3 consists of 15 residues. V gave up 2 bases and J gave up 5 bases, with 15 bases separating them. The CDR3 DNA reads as TGTGCCAGCAGCTTACCCGCAGGTGGGAGGACTGAAGCTTTCTTT. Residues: CASSLPAGGRTEAFF. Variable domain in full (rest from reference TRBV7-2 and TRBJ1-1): GAGVSQSPSNKVTEKGKDVELRCDPISGHTALYWYRQSLGQGLEFLIYFQGNSAPDKSGLPSDRFSAERTGGSVSTLTIQRTQQEDSAVYLCASSLPAGGRTEAFFGQGTRLTVV.

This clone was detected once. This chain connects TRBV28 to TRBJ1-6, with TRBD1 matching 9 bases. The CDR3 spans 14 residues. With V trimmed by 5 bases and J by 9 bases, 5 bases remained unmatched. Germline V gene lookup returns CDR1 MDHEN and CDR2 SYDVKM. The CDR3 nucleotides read TGTGCCAGCAGTAACAGGGGGCGGAGTTCACCCCTCCACTTT. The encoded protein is CASSNRGRSSPLHF.

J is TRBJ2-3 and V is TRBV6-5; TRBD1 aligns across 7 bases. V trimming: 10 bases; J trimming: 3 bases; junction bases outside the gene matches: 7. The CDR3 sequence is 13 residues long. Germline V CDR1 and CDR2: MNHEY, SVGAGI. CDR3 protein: CATSSGGTDTQYF. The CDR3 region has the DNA TGTGCCACATCATCAGGGGGTACAGATACGCAGTATTTT.

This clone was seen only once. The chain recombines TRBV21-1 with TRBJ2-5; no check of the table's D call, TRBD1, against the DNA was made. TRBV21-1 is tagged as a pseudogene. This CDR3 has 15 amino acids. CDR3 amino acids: CASSKVRQGKETQYF. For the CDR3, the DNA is TGTGCCAGCAGCAAAGTTCGGCAGGGGAAAGAGACCCAGTACTTC.

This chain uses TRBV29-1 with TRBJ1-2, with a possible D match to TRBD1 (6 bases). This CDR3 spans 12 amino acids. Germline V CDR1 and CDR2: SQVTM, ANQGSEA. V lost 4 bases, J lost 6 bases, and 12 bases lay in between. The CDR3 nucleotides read TGCAGCGTTGCGGACAGCGACAATGGCTACACCTTC. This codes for CSVADSDNGYTF.

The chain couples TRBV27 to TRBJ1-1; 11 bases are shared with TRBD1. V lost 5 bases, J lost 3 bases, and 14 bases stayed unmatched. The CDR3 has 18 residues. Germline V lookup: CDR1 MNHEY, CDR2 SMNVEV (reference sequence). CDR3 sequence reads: CASSPPRTGGRVDTEAFF. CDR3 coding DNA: TGTGCCAGCAGTCCCCCCAGGACAGGGGGCAGGGTTGACACTGAAGCTTTCTTT.

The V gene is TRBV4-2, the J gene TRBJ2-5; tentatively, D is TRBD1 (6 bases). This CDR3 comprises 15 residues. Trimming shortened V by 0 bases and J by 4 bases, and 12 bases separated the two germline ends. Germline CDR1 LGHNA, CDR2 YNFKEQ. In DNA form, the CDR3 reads TGTGCCAGCAGCCAAGATTTGGGACAAGGAGAGACCCAGTACTTC. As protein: CASSQDLGQGETQYF.

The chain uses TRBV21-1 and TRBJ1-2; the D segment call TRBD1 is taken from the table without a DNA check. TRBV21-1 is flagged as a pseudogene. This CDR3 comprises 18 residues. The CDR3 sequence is CASSPQPPQGPCDYGYTF. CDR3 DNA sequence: TGTGCCAGCAGCCCCCAGCCCCCCCAGGGCCCCTGCGACTATGGCTACACCTTC.

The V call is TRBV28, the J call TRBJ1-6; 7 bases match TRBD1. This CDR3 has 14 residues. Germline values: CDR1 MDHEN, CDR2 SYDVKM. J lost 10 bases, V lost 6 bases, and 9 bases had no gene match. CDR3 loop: CASSPRDRHSPLHF. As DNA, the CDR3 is TGTGCCAGCAGCCCCCGGGACAGACACTCACCCCTCCACTTT.

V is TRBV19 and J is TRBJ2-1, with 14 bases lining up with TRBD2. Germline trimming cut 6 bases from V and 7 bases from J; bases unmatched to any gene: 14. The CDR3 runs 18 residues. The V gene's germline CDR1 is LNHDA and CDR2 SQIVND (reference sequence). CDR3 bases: TGTGCCAGTAGCCCGGCGGGGACTAGCGGGAGAGGACGAAATGAGCAGTTCTTC. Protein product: CASSPAGTSGRGRNEQFF.

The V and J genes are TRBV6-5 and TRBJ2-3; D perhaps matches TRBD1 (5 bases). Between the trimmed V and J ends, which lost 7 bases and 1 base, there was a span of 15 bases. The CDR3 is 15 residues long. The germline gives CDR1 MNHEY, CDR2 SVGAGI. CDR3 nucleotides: TGTGCCAGCAAAACACAAGGGGCAGGCACAGATACGCAGTATTTT. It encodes CASKTQGAGTDTQYF.

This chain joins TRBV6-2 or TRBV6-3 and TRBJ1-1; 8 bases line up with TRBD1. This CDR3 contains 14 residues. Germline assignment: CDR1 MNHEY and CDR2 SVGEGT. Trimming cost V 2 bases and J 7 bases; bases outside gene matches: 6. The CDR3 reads CASSYHRTGREAFF. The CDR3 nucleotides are TGTGCCAGCAGTTACCACCGGACAGGGCGTGAAGCTTTCTTT.

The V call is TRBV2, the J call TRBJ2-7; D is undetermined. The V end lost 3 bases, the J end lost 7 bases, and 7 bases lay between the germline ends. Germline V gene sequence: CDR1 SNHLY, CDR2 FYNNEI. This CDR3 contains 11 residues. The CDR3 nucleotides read TGTGCCAGCAGTGATGGGCCGGAGCAGTACTTC. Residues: CASSDGPEQYF.

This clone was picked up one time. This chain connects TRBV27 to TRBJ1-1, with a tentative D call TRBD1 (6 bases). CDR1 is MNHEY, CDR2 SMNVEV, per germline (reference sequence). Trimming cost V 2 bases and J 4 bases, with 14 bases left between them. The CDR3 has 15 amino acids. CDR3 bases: TGTGCCAGCAGTTTAAGGACAGCCCGTAGCACTGAAGCTTTCTTT. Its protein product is CASSLRTARSTEAFF.

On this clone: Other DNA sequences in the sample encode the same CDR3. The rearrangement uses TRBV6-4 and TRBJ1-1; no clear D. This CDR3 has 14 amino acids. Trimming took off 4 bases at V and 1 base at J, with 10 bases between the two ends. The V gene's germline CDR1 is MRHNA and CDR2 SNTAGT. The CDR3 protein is CASSASPGNTEAFF. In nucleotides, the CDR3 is TGTGCCAGCAGTGCTTCTCCAGGGAACACTGAAGCTTTCTTT.

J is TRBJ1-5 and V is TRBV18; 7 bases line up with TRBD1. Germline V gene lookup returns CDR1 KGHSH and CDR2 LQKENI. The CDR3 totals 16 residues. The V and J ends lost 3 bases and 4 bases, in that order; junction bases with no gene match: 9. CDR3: CASSPGPDRPNQPQHF. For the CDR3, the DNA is TGTGCCAGCTCACCGGGCCCGGACAGGCCAAATCAGCCCCAGCATTTT.

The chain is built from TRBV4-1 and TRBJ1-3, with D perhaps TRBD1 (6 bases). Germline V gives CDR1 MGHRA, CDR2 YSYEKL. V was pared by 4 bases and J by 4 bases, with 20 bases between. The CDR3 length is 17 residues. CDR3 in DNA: TGCGCCAGCAGCCTGAGGTCAGGACAGTTTTTAGGAAACACCATATATTTT. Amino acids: CASSLRSGQFLGNTIYF.

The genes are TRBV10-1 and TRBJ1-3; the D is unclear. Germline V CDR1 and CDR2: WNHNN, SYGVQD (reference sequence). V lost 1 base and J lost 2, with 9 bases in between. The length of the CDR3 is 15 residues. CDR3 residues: CASSEWRKAGNTIYF. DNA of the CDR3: TGCGCCAGCAGTGAGTGGAGGAAAGCTGGAAACACCATATATTTT.

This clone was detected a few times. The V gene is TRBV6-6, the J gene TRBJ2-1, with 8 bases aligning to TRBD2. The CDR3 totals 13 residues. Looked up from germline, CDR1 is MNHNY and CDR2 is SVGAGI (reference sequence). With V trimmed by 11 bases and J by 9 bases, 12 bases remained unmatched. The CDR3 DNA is TGTGCCTCCCAGGAAAGCGGGGGAATTGAGCAGTTCTTC. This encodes CASQESGGIEQFF.

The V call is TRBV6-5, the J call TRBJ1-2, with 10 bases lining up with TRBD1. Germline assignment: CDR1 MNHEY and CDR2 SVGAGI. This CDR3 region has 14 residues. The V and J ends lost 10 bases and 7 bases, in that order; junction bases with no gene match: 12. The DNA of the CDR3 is TGTGCCACCTCTGGCGGGACAGGGGTTCGTGGCTACACCTTC. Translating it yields CATSGGTGVRGYTF.